These 6 T cell receptor beta chains were sequenced from one sample in a study of PD-1 and CTLA-4 blockade in melanoma. TCRdb's table, derived via immunoSEQ multiplex PCR, lists solely in-frame clones and lacks some. In the table there are tens of thousands of clones, less than 95% of which are singletons. The source material was CD8+ T cells from peripheral blood, sampled from a patient given anti-PD-1 treatment. Receptors originate from a human donor with melanoma.

The chain links TRBV7-9 to TRBJ2-5, with a tentative D call TRBD2 (5 bases). The CDR3 runs 13 residues. V lost 6 bases and J 1 base, leaving 9 bases between the germline ends. The germline V gene encodes CDR1 SEHNR and CDR2 FQNEAQ (reference sequence). In nucleotides, the CDR3 is TGTGCCAGCAGTCGCGGGTTCCAAGAGACCCAGTACTTC. It is translated as CASSRGFQETQYF.

V and J are TRBV6-1 and TRBJ2-7, with 7 bases lining up with TRBD1. V lost 3 bases and J lost 1; bases outside the gene matches: 6. The CDR3 consists of 15 residues. Germline CDR1 MNHNS, CDR2 SASEGT. The CDR3 loop is CASSDRDSQSYEQYF. The CDR3 DNA reads TGTGCCAGCAGTGACCGGGACAGCCAATCCTACGAGCAGTACTTC.

CDR3 protein: CASRPLAKNIQYF. CDR3 DNA: TGTGCCAGTCGGCCTCTAGCCAAAAACATTCAGTACTTC. V gene TRBV19 combines with J gene TRBJ2-4; D unclear. The CDR3 has 13 residues. V was cut by 8 bases and J by 0 bases, with 8 bases left in between. Germline V gene data show CDR1 as LNHDA and CDR2 as SQIVND (reference sequence).

This chain connects TRBV6-5 to TRBJ1-5; a weak D match, TRBD1 (6 bases). Per the germline V gene, CDR1 is MNHEY and CDR2 is SVGAGI. Between the trimmed V and J ends, which lost 2 bases and 5 bases, there was a span of 16 bases. This CDR3 is 16 amino acids long. The chain's CDR3 is CASSYGPGGDDQPQHF. The DNA for the CDR3 is TGTGCCAGCAGTTACGGCCCCGGGGGCGATGATCAGCCCCAGCATTTT.

V is TRBV7-2 and J is TRBJ2-7; D is possibly TRBD1 (6 bases). The CDR3 has 14 amino acids. Germline values: CDR1 SGHTA, CDR2 FQGNSA. The germline V and J ends were trimmed by 6 bases and 4 bases, with 16 bases remaining between them. The CDR3: CASSPGIQGYEQYF. The CDR3 DNA sequence: TGTGCCAGCAGTCCCGGGATACAGGGATACGAGCAGTACTTC. Combining the CDR3 with reference TRBV7-2 and TRBJ2-7 gives the whole variable domain GAGVSQSPSNKVTEKGKDVELRCDPISGHTALYWYRQSLGQGLEFLIYFQGNSAPDKSGLPSDRFSAERTGGSVSTLTIQRTQQEDSAVYLCASSPGIQGYEQYFGPGTRLTVT.

The V and J genes are TRBV28 and TRBJ2-3; 9 nucleotides line up with TRBD2. Germline V CDR1 and CDR2: MDHEN, SYDVKM. V dropped 2 bases and J dropped 4; count of bases not matched to a gene: 4. This CDR3 region has 15 residues. The CDR3 reads CASSLLAGRADTQYF. For the CDR3, the DNA is TGTGCCAGCAGTTTACTAGCGGGAAGGGCAGATACGCAGTATTTT. Filled out from reference TRBV28 and TRBJ2-3, the complete variable domain reads DVKVTQSSRYLVKRTGEKVFLECVQDMDHENMFWYRQDPGLGLRLIYFSYDVKMKEKGDIPEGYSVSREKKERFSLILESASTNQTSMYLCASSLLAGRADTQYFGPGTRLTVL.